A few counts support the clone carrying this T cell receptor beta chain. Its antigen remains unidentified. Everyone who gave samples was a healthy Caucasian. TCRdb passed the 5' RACE reads through MiXCR, listing each CDR3 protein once. In the table there are approximately 500,000 distinct CDR3 sequences, about 24% of which are singletons. These data come from a study of identical twins. The study's findings and limits: Zero-insertion findings could be partly confounded by invariant cells (MAIT and iNKT cells). Donors were not followed over many years; analysis was cross-sectional.

V trimming: 0 bases; J trimming: 9 bases; junction bases outside the gene matches: 1. The CDR3 loop spans 13 amino acids. Germline CDR1 WNHNN, CDR2 SYGVQD (reference sequence). These data are also associated with another study on T cells expressing NK-cell markers.

Sequenced material: CD4+ T cells sorted from blood. The chain employs TRBV10-1 and TRBJ2-3; 9 nucleotides agree with TRBD2. This clonotype originated in a woman between 18 and 29 years old in good health. CDR3 sequence (DNA): TGCGCCAGCAGTGAGTCCCTAGCGGGGACGCAGTATTTT. It encodes CASSESLAGTQYF.